Below, 15 T cell receptor beta chains from the same sample are listed, as sequenced in a study of blood T cell repertoires in COVID-19. Clones were read by immunoSEQ multiplex PCR, and TCRdb kept only the in-frame ones, dropping some. The sample has 150,000 to 200,000 clones; around 89% are singletons. Sequencing input: peripheral blood. Receptor source: a human donor in a cohort sampled during active COVID-19.

The J gene is TRBJ1-6, the V gene TRBV5-5; 10 bases align to TRBD1. This CDR3 is 17 amino acids long. CDR1 SGHKS and CDR2 YYEKEE come from the germline V gene (reference sequence). Germline trimming cut 4 bases from V and 7 bases from J; bases unmatched to any gene: 11. This chain's CDR3 is CASSPQTTGGSNSPLHF. The DNA of the CDR3 is TGTGCCAGCAGCCCACAAACGACAGGGGGCTCGAATTCACCCCTCCACTTT.

V and J are TRBV5-1 and TRBJ2-5; no reliable D call. Germline V gives CDR1 SGHRS, CDR2 YFSETQ. Trimming cost V 0 bases and J 5 bases, with 11 bases left between them. This CDR3 region has 14 residues. The CDR3 loop reads CASSLGAFWETQYF. Written as DNA, the CDR3 is TGCGCCAGCAGCTTGGGGGCGTTTTGGGAGACCCAGTACTTC.

The CDR3 is CASSFLANTDTQYF. DNA for the CDR3: TGTGCCAGCAGCTTCCTAGCGAACACAGATACGCAGTATTTT. The V call is TRBV5-4, the J call TRBJ2-3, with D possibly being TRBD2 (6 bases). The CDR3 loop spans 14 amino acids. CDR1 and CDR2 from the germline V gene are SGHNT and YYREEE (reference sequence). V was pared by 2 bases and J by 2 bases, with 9 bases between.

The chain has TRBV6-5 and TRBJ2-7; no reliable D call. Trimming cost V 6 bases and J 4 bases, with 10 bases left between them. Germline CDR1 reads MNHEY; CDR2 reads SVGAGI. CDR3 size: 12 residues. The CDR3 here is CASSLTIYEQYF. The CDR3 bases are TGTGCCAGCAGCCTGACAATTTACGAGCAGTACTTC.

This clone was found once. The V and J genes are TRBV4-1 and TRBJ2-1, with 12 bases aligning to TRBD2. The CDR3 has 16 amino acids. V gave up 2 bases and J gave up 7 bases; unmatched junction bases: 6. Per germline, CDR1 MGHRA and CDR2 YSYEKL. The CDR3 DNA reads as TGCGCCAGCAGCCAACTACTAGCGGGAGGATTGAATGAGCAGTTCTTC. The encoded protein is CASSQLLAGGLNEQFF.

The J gene is TRBJ2-1, the V gene TRBV5-1, with a weak D call TRBD1 (5 bases). There are 13 residues in the CDR3. In germline, CDR1 is SGHRS, CDR2 YFSETQ. V gave up 0 bases and J gave up 5 bases, with 6 bases separating them. Written as DNA, the CDR3 is TGCGCCAGCAGCTTGGGCAGGGACAATGAGCAGTTCTTC. As protein: CASSLGRDNEQFF.

V is TRBV4-3 and J is TRBJ1-4; D is ambiguous. Germline CDR1 reads LGHNA; CDR2 reads YSLEER. V was pared by 5 bases and J by 0 bases, with 13 bases between. CDR3 length: 16 amino acids. This chain's CDR3 is CASSKKRASTNEKLFF. In DNA, the CDR3 is TGCGCCAGCAGCAAAAAGAGGGCATCAACTAATGAAAAACTGTTTTTT.

The CDR3 nucleotides are TGCGCCAGCAGCTTGACCGGGACAGGGGGTGACGAGCAGTACTTC. As protein: CASSLTGTGGDEQYF. This rearrangement joins TRBV5-1 to TRBJ2-7; 11 positions agree with TRBD1. Per the germline V gene, CDR1 is SGHRS and CDR2 is YFSETQ. V was clipped by 1 base and J by 5 bases; unmatched bases: 5. The CDR3 extends over 15 amino acids. The whole variable domain, filled in from reference TRBV5-1 and TRBJ2-7, reads KAGVTQTPRYLIKTRGQQVTLSCSPISGHRSVSWYQQTPGQGLQFLFEYFSETQRNKGNFPGRFSGRQFSNSRSEMNVSTLELGDSALYLCASSLTGTGGDEQYFGPGTRLTVT.

CDR3 protein: CASSAAGGRNNEQFF. The CDR3 coding sequence is TGCGCCAGCAGCGCAGCGGGGGGGCGTAACAATGAGCAGTTCTTC. The rearrangement joins TRBV5-1 to TRBJ2-1, with 10 bases matching TRBD2. The V gene end was trimmed by 4 bases and the J gene end by 5 bases; junction bases not matched to a gene: 6. Germline CDR1 is SGHRS and CDR2 is YFSETQ. This CDR3 comprises 15 residues.

The V call is TRBV6-5, the J call TRBJ1-1; the D gene is possibly TRBD1 (5 bases). The CDR3 contains 13 residues. Trimming removed 7 bases at V and 3 bases at J, with 12 bases between. Looked up from germline, CDR1 is MNHEY and CDR2 is SVGAGI. The CDR3 bases are TGTGCCAGCACCCGGGGGAGGGACACTGAAGCTTTCTTT. This translates into CASTRGRDTEAFF.

This chain uses TRBV12-5 with TRBJ1-5; 9 bases are shared with TRBD1. The CDR3 loop spans 17 amino acids. V lost 6 bases and J lost 7; bases outside the gene matches: 16. The germline V gene has CDR1 LGHNT and CDR2 FRNRAP. CDR3: CASGLTRDRGVGQPQHF. The CDR3 DNA is TGTGCTAGTGGACTCACGAGAGACAGGGGGGTGGGACAGCCCCAGCATTTT.

This clone has a single count. The chain links TRBV4-3 to TRBJ2-5; perhaps TRBD1 as D (6 bases). V was cut by 0 bases and J by 2 bases, with 10 bases left in between. From germline, CDR1 is LGHNA and CDR2 YSLEER. The CDR3 covers 15 residues. The CDR3 here is CASSQDRGQQETQYF. In nucleotides, the CDR3 is TGCGCCAGCAGCCAAGATCGTGGACAGCAAGAGACCCAGTACTTC.

For the CDR3, the DNA is TGTGCCAGAAGTGCCATTGACAGGGGCGGCGAGCAGTACTTC. The encoded protein is CARSAIDRGGEQYF. The chain has TRBV5-3 and TRBJ2-7; 8 bases agree with TRBD1. TRBV5-3 is sorted into the ORF group, with uncertain function. The CDR3 length is 14 residues. V trimming: 5 bases; J trimming: 6 bases; junction bases outside the gene matches: 10.

The CDR3 nucleotides are TGTGCCAGCAGTTCGACAGGGTTGATCTCCTATAATTCACCCCTCCACTTT. It is translated as CASSSTGLISYNSPLHF. The chain employs TRBV28 and TRBJ1-6, with 7 positions matching TRBD1. The CDR3 is made up of 17 amino acids. The V gene end was trimmed by 4 bases and the J gene end by 0 bases; junction bases not matched to a gene: 6. CDR1 and CDR2 from the germline V gene are MDHEN and SYDVKM.

The genes are TRBV18 and TRBJ2-5, with 9 bases that match TRBD1. V lost 3 bases to trimming and J lost 2 bases; unmatched junction nucleotides: 13. The germline V gene encodes CDR1 KGHSH and CDR2 LQKENI. This CDR3 is 18 amino acids long. CDR3 residues: CASSPSPTGTGLQETQYF. The DNA of the CDR3 is TGTGCCAGCTCACCTTCACCCACCGGGACAGGGCTTCAAGAGACCCAGTACTTC.